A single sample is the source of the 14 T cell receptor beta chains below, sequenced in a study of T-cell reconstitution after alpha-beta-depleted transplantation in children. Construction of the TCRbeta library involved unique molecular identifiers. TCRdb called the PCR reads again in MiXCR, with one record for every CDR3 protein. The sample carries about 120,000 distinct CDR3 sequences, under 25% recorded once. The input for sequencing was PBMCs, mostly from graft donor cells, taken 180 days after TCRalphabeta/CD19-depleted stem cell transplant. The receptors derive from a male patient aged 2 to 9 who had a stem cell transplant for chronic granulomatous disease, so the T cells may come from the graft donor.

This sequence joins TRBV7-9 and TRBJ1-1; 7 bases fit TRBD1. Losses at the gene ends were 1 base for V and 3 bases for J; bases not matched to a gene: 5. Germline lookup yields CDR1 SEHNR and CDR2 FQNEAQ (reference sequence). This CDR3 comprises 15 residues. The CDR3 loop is CASSLGQGYDTEAFF. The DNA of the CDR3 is TGTGCCAGCAGCTTAGGACAGGGTTACGACACTGAAGCTTTCTTT.

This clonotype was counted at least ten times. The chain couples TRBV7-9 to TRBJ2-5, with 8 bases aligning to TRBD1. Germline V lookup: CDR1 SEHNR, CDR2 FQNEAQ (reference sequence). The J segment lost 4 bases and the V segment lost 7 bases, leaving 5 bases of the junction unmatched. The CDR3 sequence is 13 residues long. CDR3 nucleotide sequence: TGTGCCAGCATCAGAGGACAGGGAGAGACCCAGTACTTC. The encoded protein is CASIRGQGETQYF.

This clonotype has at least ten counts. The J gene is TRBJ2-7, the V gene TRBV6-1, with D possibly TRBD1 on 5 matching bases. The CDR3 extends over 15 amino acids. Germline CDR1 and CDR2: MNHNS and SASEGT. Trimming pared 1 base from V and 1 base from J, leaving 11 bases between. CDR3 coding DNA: TGTGCCAGCAGTGAAGACAGGTTTCTTTCCTACGAGCAGTACTTC. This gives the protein CASSEDRFLSYEQYF.

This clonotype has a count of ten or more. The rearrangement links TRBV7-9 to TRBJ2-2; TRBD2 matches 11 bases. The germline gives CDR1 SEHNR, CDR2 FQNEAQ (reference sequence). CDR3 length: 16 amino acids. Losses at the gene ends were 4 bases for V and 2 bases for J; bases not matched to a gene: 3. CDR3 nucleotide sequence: TGTGCCAGCAGCTCGGGGACTAGCGGCAACACCGGGGAGCTGTTTTTT. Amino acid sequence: CASSSGTSGNTGELFF. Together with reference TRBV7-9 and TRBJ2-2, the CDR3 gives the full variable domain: DTGVSQNPRHKITKRGQNVTFRCDPISEHNRLYWYRQTLGQGPEFLTYFQNEAQLEKSRLLSDRFSAERPKGSFSTLEIQRTEQGDSAMYLCASSSGTSGNTGELFFGEGSRLTVL.

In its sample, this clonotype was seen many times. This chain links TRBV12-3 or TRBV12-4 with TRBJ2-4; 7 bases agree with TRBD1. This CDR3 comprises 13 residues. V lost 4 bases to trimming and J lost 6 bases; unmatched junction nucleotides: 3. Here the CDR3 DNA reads TGTGCCAGCAGTTCGTCAGGGGGAAACATTCAGTACTTC. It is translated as CASSSSGGNIQYF.

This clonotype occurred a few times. In nucleotides, the CDR3 is TGTGCCAGCAGGCGGGGGGGTTTCACAGATACGCAGTATTTT. Its protein product is CASRRGGFTDTQYF. The chain links TRBV5-4 to TRBJ2-3; 9 nucleotides match TRBD2. Germline-derived CDR1 and CDR2 are SGHNT and YYREEE (reference sequence). The V gene end was trimmed by 5 bases and the J gene end by 2 bases; junction bases not matched to a gene: 3. This CDR3 contains 14 residues.

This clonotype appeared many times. The CDR3 region has the DNA TGCAGCGTTAGATTGTATGGGACAGGGATTTTTGTCAAAAACATTCAGTACTTC. Its protein product is CSVRLYGTGIFVKNIQYF. The chain joins TRBV29-1 to TRBJ2-4; TRBD1 aligns across 9 bases. Germline V gene sequence: CDR1 SQVTM, CDR2 ANQGSEA. V was clipped by 5 bases and J by 3 bases; unmatched bases: 17. CDR3 length equals 18 residues.

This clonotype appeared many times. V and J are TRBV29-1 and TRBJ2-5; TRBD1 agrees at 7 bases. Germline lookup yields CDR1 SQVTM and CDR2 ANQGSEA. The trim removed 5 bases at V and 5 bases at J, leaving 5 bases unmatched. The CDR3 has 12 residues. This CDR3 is CSVRQGTETQYF. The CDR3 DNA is TGCAGCGTTCGACAGGGTACCGAGACCCAGTACTTC.

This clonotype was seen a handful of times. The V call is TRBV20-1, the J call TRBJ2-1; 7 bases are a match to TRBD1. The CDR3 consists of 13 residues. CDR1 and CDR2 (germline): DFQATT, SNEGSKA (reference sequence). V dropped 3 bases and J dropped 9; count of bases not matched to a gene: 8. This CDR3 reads CSASDRVLSEQFF. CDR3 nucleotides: TGCAGTGCTAGCGACAGGGTATTAAGTGAGCAGTTCTTC.

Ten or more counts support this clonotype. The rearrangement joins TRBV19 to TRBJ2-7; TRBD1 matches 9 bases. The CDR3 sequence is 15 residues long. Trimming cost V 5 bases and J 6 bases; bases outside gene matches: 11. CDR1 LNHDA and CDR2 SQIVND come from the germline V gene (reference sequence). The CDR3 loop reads CASSPQGQGLIEQYF. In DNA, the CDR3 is TGTGCCAGTAGTCCCCAGGGACAGGGTCTGATCGAGCAGTACTTC.

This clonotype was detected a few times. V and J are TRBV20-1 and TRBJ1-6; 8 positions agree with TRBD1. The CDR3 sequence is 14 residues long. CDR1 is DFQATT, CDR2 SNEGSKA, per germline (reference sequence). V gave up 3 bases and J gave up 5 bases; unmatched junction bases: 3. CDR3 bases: TGCAGTGCTAGGCGACAGGGGAATAATTCACCCCTCCACTTT. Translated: CSARRQGNNSPLHF.

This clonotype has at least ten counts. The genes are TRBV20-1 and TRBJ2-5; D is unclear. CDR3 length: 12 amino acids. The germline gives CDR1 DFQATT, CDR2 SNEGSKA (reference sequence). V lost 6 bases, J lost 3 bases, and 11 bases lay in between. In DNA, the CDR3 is TGCAGTGCCCGAGCTATCAAAGAGACCCAGTACTTC. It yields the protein CSARAIKETQYF.

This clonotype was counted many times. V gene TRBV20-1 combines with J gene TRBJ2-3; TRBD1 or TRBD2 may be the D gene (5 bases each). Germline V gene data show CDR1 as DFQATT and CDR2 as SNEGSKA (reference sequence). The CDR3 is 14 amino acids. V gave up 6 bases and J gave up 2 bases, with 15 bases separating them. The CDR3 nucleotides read TGCAGTGCGAGCAGGGACCACAACACAGATACGCAGTATTTT. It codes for CSASRDHNTDTQYF.

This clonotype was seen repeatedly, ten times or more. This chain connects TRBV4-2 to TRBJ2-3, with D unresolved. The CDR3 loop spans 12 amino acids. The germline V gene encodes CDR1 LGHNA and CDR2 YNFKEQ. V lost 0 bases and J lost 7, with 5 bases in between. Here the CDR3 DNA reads TGTGCCAGCAGCCAAGAACAGCATACGCAGTATTTT. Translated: CASSQEQHTQYF.